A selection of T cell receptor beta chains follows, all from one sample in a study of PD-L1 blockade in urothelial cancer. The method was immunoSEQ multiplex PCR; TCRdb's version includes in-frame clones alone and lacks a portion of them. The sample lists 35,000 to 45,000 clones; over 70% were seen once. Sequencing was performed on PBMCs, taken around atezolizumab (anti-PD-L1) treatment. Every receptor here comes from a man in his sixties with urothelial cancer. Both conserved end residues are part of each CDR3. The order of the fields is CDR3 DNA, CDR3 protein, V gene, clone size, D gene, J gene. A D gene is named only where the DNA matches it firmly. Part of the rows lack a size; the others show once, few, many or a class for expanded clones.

TGTGCCAGCAGCTTTCTAGCGGGGGCACTATACAATGAGCAGTTCTTC | CASSFLAGALYNEQFF | TRBV28 | . | TRBD2 | TRBJ2-1
TGCGCCAGCAGCTTGGTGACTAGCGGGAGGTTTAATGAGCAGTTCTTC | CASSLVTSGRFNEQFF | TRBV5-1 | . | TRBD2 | TRBJ2-1
TGTGCCAGCAGCCTCCGGGACAGGGGGATAACCGGGGAGCTGTTTTTT | CASSLRDRGITGELFF | TRBV5-4 | few | TRBD1 | TRBJ2-2
TGTGCCAGCAGTGGGACGGACAGGGGTGTCGAGCAGTACTTC | CASSGTDRGVEQYF | TRBV6-1 | . | TRBD1 | TRBJ2-7
TGTGCCAGCAGCGGCGGGAGTTCTCGGTACGAGCAGTACTTC | CASSGGSSRYEQYF | TRBV6-5 | . | TRBD2 | TRBJ2-7
TGTGCCAGCTCAACAGGGTTGGAACAGCCCCAGCATTTT | CASSTGLEQPQHF | TRBV18 | once | . | TRBJ1-5
TGTGCCAGCAGTTTGGGTAGCCTGAGCTCCTACAATGAGCAGTTCTTC | CASSLGSLSSYNEQFF | TRBV28 | . | . | TRBJ2-1
TGTGCCAGCAGCAAAGGGAGACAGGGTAATCAGCCCCAGCATTTT | CASSKGRQGNQPQHF | TRBV21-1 | few | . | TRBJ1-5
TGTGCCAGCAGCGCCAGAGGGATCGGGGAAAAACTGTTTTTT | CASSARGIGEKLFF | TRBV7-6 | . | . | TRBJ1-4
TGTGCCAGCACCCGGGACAGAGCTAACTATGGCTACACCTTC | CASTRDRANYGYTF | TRBV6-5 | . | TRBD1 | TRBJ1-2
TGTGCCAGCAGCAAACACTTAGGGGGAAAACTGTTTTTT | CASSKHLGGKLFF | TRBV11-2 | . | . | TRBJ1-4
TGTGCCAGCAGCCGGACAGGGGGCAATTCACCCCTCCACTTT | CASSRTGGNSPLHF | TRBV7-8 | once | TRBD1 | TRBJ1-6
TGTGCCAGCAGTATCACAGGGGTCTATGGCTACACCTTC | CASSITGVYGYTF | TRBV5-4 | . | TRBD1 | TRBJ1-2
TGTGCCAGCAGCCAGGGACTAGCGGGAGAAAGGTTTAACGAGCAGTACTTC | CASSQGLAGERFNEQYF | TRBV4-2 | . | TRBD2 | TRBJ2-7
TGTGCCAGCAGTCGGCCCACAGAGGGAGCTTTCTTT | CASSRPTEGAFF | TRBV5-6 | . | . | TRBJ1-1
TGTGCCAGTAGTAAGGGACAGGGGGTGATGAACACTGAAGCTTTCTTT | CASSKGQGVMNTEAFF | TRBV19 | . | TRBD1 | TRBJ1-1
TGTGCCAGCAAGGGGACAGGTGGGAATTCACCCCTCCACTTT | CASKGTGGNSPLHF | TRBV28 | . | TRBD1 | TRBJ1-6
TGTGCAAGTCGCCCTCCTAGGAGGGACAGGGGTTACCACGAGCAGTACTTC | CASRPPRRDRGYHEQYF | TRBV12-2 | . | . | TRBJ2-7
TGCGCCAGCAGCTTGAGGACTAGCGGGGGGGGTACAGATACGCAGTATTTT | CASSLRTSGGGTDTQYF | TRBV5-1 | . | TRBD2 | TRBJ2-3
TGTGCCAGCTCACCTGAAACAGGGGGCACTGAAGCTTTCTTT | CASSPETGGTEAFF | TRBV18 | . | TRBD1 | TRBJ1-1
TGTGCCACTACGATGGGAGGGTTCACCGGGGAGCTGTTTTTT | CATTMGGFTGELFF | TRBV5-6 | few | TRBD2 | TRBJ2-2
TGTGCCAGCTCAATACAGATGAATGAAAAACTGTTTTTT | CASSIQMNEKLFF | TRBV18 | few | . | TRBJ1-4
TGTGCCAGCAGCTTACCGCAGGGGGCCTGGGAGCAGTTCTTC | CASSLPQGAWEQFF | TRBV11-2 | . | TRBD1 | TRBJ2-1
TGCGCCAGCAGTGCTGAGAGAATTCAAGAGACCCAGTACTTC | CASSAERIQETQYF | TRBV10-2 | . | . | TRBJ2-5
TGCGCCAGCAGCCCCCAGCCGAAATCTCGCGGGAAGGTCGTAAATGAGCAGTTCTTC | CASSPQPKSRGKVVNEQFF | TRBV4-1 | . | . | TRBJ2-1